This T cell receptor beta chain is from a study of CD8 T cells in Susac syndrome. Sequencing of TCR beta was performed on blood CD8+ T cells and on blood CD4+ T cells. The multiple sclerosis controls were treatment-naive patients affected by stable or active relapsing-remitting disease. Negative isolation was applied to CD8+ and CD4+ T cells, and FACS enrichment was applied to TEMRA cells. V was pared by 4 bases and J by 10 bases, with 6 bases of the junction left unmatched. This CDR3 has 14 residues. CDR1 SNHLY and CDR2 FYNNEI come from the germline V gene. Random hexamers primed reverse transcription of roughly 0.5 to 1 ug RNA. Amplification of TCR beta CDR3 was carried out by immunoSEQ multiplex PCR, which covered 54 Vbeta and 13 Jbeta segments. TCRdb redid the calling of the immunoSEQ multiplex PCR reads with MiXCR, one entry per CDR3 protein. The table lists about 210,000 distinct CDR3 sequences, 95% of them singletons.

The chain joins TRBV2 to TRBJ2-1, with TRBD2 matching over 11 bases. This sequence was found in a human donor with multiple sclerosis. Sequencing was carried out using CD4+ T cells from PBMCs. The DNA of the CDR3 is TGTGCCAGCAGTGCGGGACTAGCGGACTCCGAGCAGTTCTTC. This codes for CASSAGLADSEQFF.